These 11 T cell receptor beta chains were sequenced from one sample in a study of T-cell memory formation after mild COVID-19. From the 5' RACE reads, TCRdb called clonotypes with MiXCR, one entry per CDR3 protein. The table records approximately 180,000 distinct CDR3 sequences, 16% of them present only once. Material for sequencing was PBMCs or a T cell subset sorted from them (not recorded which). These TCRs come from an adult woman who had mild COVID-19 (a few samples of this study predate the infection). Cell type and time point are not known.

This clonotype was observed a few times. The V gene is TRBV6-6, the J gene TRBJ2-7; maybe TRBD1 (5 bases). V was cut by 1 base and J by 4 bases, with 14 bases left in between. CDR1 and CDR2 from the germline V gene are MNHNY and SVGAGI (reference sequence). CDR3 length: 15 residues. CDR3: CASSYFRERAYEQYF. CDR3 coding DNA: TGTGCCAGCAGTTACTTCAGGGAACGTGCTTACGAGCAGTACTTC.

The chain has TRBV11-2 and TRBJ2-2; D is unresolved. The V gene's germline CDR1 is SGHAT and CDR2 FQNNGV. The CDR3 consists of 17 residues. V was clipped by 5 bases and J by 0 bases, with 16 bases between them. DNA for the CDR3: TGTGCCAGCAGCCCGATTGGCCCGCGCCCGAACACCGGGGAGCTGTTTTTT. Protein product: CASSPIGPRPNTGELFF.

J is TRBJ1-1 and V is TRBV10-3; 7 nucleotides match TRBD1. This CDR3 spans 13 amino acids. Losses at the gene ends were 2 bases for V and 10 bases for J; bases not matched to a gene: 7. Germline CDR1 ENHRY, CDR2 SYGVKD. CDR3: CAISELGGAGAFF. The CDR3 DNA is TGTGCCATCAGTGAGCTAGGGGGCGCGGGAGCTTTCTTT.

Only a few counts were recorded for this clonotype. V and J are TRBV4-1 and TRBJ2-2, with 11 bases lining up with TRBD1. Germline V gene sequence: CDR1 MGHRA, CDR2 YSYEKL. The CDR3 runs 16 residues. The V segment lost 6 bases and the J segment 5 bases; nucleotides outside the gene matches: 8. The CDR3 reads CASRGRGQGGTGELFF. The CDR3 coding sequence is TGCGCCAGCAGGGGACGGGGACAGGGGGGAACCGGGGAGCTGTTTTTT.

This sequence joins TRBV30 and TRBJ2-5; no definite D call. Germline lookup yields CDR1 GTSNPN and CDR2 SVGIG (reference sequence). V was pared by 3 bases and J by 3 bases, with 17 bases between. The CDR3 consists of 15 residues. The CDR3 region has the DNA TGTGCCTGGAGGGAACTGCAGCGCCTCAAAGAGACCCAGTACTTC. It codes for CAWRELQRLKETQYF. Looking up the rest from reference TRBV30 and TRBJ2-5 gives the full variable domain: SQTIHQWPATLVQPVGSPLSLECTVEGTSNPNLYWYRQAAGRGLQLLFYSVGIGQISSEVPQNLSASRPQDRQFILSSKKLLLSDSGFYLCAWRELQRLKETQYFGPGTRLLVL.

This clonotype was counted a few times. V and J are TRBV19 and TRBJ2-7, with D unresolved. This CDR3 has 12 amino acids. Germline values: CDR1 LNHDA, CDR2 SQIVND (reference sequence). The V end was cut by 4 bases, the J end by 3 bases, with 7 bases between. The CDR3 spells CASSSYFYEQYF. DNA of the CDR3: TGTGCCAGTAGTAGCTATTTCTACGAGCAGTACTTC. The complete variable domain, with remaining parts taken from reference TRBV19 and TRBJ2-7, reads DGGITQSPKYLFRKEGQNVTLSCEQNLNHDAMYWYRQDPGQGLRLIYYSQIVNDFQKGDIAEGYSVSREKKESFPLTVTSAQKNPTAFYLCASSSYFYEQYFGPGTRLTVT.

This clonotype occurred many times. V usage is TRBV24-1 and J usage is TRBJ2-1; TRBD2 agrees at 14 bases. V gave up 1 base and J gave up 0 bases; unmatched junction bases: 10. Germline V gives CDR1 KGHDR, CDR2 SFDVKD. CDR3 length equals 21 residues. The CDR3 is CATSDFLGTSGGLSSYNEQFF. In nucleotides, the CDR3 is TGTGCCACCAGTGATTTTTTGGGGACTAGCGGGGGCCTCAGCTCCTACAATGAGCAGTTCTTC.

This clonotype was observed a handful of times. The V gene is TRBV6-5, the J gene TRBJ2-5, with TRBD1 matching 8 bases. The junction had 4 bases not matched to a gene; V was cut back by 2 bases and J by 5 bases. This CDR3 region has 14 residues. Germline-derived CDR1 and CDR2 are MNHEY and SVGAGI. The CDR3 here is CASSYRTGKETQYF. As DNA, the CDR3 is TGTGCCAGCAGTTACCGGACAGGGAAGGAGACCCAGTACTTC.

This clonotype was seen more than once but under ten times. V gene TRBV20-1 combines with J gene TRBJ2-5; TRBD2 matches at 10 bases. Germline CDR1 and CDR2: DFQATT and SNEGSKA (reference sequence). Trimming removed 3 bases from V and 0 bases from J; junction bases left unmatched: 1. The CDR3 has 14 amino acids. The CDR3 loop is CSARTSGHQETQYF. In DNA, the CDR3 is TGCAGTGCTAGGACTAGCGGGCACCAAGAGACCCAGTACTTC.

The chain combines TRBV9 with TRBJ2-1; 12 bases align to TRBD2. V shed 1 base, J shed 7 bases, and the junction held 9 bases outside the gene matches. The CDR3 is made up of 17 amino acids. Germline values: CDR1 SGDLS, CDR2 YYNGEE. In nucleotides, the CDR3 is TGTGCCAGCAGCGTATACCTAGCGGGAGGGCCAGGAAATGAGCAGTTCTTC. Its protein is CASSVYLAGGPGNEQFF.

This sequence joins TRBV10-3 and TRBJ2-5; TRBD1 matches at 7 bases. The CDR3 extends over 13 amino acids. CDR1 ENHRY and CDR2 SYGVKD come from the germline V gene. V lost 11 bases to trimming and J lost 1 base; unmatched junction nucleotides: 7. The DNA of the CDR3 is TGTGCCTGCCAAGGGACAGTCCAAGAGACCCAGTACTTC. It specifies CACQGTVQETQYF.